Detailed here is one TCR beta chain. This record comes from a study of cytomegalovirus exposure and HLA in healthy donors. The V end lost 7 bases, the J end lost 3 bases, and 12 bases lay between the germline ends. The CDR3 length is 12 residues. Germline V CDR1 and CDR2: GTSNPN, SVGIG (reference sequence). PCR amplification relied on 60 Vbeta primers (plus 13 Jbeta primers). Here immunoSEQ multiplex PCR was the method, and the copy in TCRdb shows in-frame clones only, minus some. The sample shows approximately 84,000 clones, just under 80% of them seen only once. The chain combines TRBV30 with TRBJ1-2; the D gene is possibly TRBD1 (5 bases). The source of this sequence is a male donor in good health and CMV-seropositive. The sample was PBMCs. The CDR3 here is CALLGDYYGYTF. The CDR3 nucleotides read TGTGCCTTACTCGGGGACTACTATGGCTACACCTTC.